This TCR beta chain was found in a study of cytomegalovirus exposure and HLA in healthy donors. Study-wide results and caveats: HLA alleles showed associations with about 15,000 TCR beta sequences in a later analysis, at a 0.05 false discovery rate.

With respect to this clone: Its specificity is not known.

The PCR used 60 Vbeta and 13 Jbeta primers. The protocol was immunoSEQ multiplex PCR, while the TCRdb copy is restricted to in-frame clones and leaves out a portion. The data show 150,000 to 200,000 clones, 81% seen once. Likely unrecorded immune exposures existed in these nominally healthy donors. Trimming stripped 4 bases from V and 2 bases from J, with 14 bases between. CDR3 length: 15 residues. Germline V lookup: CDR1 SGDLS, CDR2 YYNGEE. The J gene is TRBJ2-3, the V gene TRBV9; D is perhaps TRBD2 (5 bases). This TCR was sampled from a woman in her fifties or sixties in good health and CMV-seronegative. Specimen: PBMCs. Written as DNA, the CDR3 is TGTGCCAGCAGCCCTAGCTCCTCGTCCACAGATACGCAGTATTTT. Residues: CASSPSSSSTDTQYF.